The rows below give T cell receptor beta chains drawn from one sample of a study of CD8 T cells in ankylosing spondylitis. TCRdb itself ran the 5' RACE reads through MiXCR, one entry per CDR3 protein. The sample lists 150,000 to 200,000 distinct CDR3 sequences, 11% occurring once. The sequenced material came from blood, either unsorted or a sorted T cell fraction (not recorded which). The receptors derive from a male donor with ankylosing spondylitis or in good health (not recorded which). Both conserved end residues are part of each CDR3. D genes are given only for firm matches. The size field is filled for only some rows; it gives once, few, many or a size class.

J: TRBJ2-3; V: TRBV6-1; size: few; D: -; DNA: TGTGCCAGCAGTGAATCTTTCACAGATACGCAGTATTTT; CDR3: CASSESFTDTQYF
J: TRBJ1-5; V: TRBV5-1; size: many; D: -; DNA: TGCGCCAGCAGCTTGGACAGCTCTAATCAGCCCCAGCATTTT; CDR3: CASSLDSSNQPQHF
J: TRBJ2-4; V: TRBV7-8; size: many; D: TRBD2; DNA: TGTGCCAGCAGCGCAGGGACTAGCTCCAATAACATTCAGTACTTC; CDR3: CASSAGTSSNNIQYF
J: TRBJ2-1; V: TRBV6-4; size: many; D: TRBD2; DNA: TGTGCCAGCAGTGTTCTTCGGGGGGGCAACAATGAGCAGTTCTTC; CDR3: CASSVLRGGNNEQFF
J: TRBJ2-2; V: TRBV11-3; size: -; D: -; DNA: TGTGCCAGCAGCTTAGGTACAGGAAGAAGCACCGGGGAGCTGTTTTTT; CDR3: CASSLGTGRSTGELFF
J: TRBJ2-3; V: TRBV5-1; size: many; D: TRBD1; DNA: TGCGCCAGCAGCTTTGACCCGGGACAGGGGGCAGATACGCAGTATTTT; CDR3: CASSFDPGQGADTQYF
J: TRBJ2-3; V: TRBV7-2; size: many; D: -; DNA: TGTGCCAGCAGCTTAGTCGGCGGGTTGACAGATACGCAGTATTTT; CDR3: CASSLVGGLTDTQYF
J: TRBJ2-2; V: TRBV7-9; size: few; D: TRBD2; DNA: TGTGCCAGCAGCTTCGACGTAGGCGGGAGTTTGGCCGGGGAGCTGTTTTTT; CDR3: CASSFDVGGSLAGELFF
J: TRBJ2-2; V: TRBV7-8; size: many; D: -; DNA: TGTGCCAGCAGCCCCCGTATGTTCACCGGGGAGCTGTTTTTT; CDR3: CASSPRMFTGELFF
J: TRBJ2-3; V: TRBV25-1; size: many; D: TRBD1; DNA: TGTGCCAGCAGTGAATCTAACAGGGGAACAGATACGCAGTATTTT; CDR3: CASSESNRGTDTQYF
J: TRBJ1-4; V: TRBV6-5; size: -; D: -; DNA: TGTGCCAGCAGTTACCCGCAGCGAGACCGATTATATCAGGAACTGTTTTTT; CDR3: CASSYPQRDRLYQELFF
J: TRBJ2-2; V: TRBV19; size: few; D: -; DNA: TGTGCCAGTAGTACTTTCGTCGGGAACACCGGGGAGCTGTTTTTT; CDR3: CASSTFVGNTGELFF
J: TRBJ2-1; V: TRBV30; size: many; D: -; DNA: TGTGCCTGGAGCGGCGGCTCCTACAATGAGCAGTTCTTC; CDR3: CAWSGGSYNEQFF
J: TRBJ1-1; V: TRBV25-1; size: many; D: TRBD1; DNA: TGTGCCAGCAGTGACTACGGACAGGGAAGAAAGACTGAAGCTTTCTTT; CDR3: CASSDYGQGRKTEAFF
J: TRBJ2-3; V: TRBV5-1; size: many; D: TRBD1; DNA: TGCGCCAGCAGCTCGGGGACAGGGGGAGGGACAGATACGCAGTATTTT; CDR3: CASSSGTGGGTDTQYF
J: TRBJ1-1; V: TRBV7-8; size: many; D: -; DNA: TGTGCCAGCAGGTCCGGGGGACGTACTGAAGCTTTCTTT; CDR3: CASRSGGRTEAFF
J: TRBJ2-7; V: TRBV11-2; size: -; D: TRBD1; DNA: TGTGCCAGCAGCTTCGGGACAGGGCCCCTTTCCTACGAGCAGTACTTC; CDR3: CASSFGTGPLSYEQYF
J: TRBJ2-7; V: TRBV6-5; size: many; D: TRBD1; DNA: TGTGCCAGCAGTTGGATTGACAGGGGCCGTTACGAGCAGTACTTC; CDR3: CASSWIDRGRYEQYF
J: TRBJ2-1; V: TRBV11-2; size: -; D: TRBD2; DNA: TGTGCCAGCAGGTCCGTCGCGGGGGGCTACAATGAGCAGTTCTTC; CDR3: CASRSVAGGYNEQFF
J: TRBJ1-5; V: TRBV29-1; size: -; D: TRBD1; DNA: TGCAGCGCGACAGGGTACGATCAGCCCCAGCATTTT; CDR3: CSATGYDQPQHF
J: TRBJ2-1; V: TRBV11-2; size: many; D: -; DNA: TGTGCCAGCAGCTCTGGGGGGACAGAAAAGTTCTTC; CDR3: CASSSGGTEKFF
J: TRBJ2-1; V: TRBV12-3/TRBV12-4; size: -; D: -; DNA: TGTGCCAGCAGTAGCATCAAGCCCCTCCAGTCCAATGAGCAGTTCTTC; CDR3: CASSSIKPLQSNEQFF
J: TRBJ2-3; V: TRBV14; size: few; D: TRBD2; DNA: TGTGCCAGCAGGCGGACGGGGACGGGGGGGCAGTATTTT; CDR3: CASRRTGTGGQYF
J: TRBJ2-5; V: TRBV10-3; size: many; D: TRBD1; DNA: TGTGCCATCAACACCGGGACAGGGGGAGAGACCCAGTACTTC; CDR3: CAINTGTGGETQYF
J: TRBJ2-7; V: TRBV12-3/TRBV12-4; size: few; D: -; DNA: TGTGCCAGCAGTTTGGGGGATCTCTCCTACGAGCAGTACTTC; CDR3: CASSLGDLSYEQYF
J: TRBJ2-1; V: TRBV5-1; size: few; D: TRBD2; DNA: TGCGCCAGCAGCTCCTGGAGTGGGGGGGTCTCCTACAATGAGCAGTTCTTC; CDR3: CASSSWSGGVSYNEQFF
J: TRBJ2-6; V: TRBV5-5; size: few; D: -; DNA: TGTGCCAGCAGCTTGGGGACTAACCCTCCTGGGGCCAACGTCCTGACTTTC; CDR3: CASSLGTNPPGANVLTF
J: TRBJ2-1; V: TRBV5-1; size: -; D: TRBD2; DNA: TGCGCCAGCAGCCCTACTAGCGGGGGTTCCTCCTACAATGAGCAGTTCTTC; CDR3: CASSPTSGGSSYNEQFF
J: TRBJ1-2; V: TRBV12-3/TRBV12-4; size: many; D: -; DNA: TGTGCCAGCAGTCAGGGACGGAACTATGGCTACACCTTC; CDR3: CASSQGRNYGYTF
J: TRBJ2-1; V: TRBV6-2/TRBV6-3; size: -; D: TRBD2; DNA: TGTGCCAGCAGTTCCGCCGGGACTAGCGGGAGGGGTGAGCAGTTCTTC; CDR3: CASSSAGTSGRGEQFF
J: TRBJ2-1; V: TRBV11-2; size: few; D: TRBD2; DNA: TGTGCCAGCAGCGCCACCGGGACTAGCGCCCACAATGAGCAGTTCTTC; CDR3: CASSATGTSAHNEQFF
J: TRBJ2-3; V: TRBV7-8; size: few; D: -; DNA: TGTGCCAGCAGCCCGGAAGCGAGAGATACGCAGTATTTT; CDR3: CASSPEARDTQYF
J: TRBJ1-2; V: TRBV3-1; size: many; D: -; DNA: TGTGCCAGCAGCCAAGGAGGCAGAACTAACTATGGCTACACCTTC; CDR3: CASSQGGRTNYGYTF
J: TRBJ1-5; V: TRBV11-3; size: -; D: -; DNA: TGTGCCAGCAGCTTAGATTATGGGGCGGGCCAGCCCCAGCATTTT; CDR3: CASSLDYGAGQPQHF
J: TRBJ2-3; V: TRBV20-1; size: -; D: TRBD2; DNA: TGCAGTGCTAGCCCGACTAGCGGGGGCCCCGCGGATACGCAGTATTTT; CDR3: CSASPTSGGPADTQYF
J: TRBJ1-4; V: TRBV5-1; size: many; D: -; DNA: TGCGCCAGCAGCTTGGAGGGAGCTAATGAAAAACTGTTTTTT; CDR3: CASSLEGANEKLFF
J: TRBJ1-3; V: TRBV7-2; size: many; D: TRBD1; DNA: TGTGCCAGCAGCTTCACCGGACAGGGGGCTGGTGGAAACACCATATATTTT; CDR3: CASSFTGQGAGGNTIYF
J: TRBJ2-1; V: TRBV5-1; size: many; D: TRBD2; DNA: TGCGCCAGCAGCTCCCAAGCGGGGTCCTCCTACAATGAGCAGTTCTTC; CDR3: CASSSQAGSSYNEQFF
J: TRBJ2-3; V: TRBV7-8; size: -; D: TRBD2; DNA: TGTGCCAGCAGCCGTACTAGCGGGGGGGCAGATACGCAGTATTTT; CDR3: CASSRTSGGADTQYF
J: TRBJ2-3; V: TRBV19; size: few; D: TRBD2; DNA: TGTGCCAGTAGTATAGTGACTAGCGGGGACACAGATACGCAGTATTTT; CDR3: CASSIVTSGDTDTQYF
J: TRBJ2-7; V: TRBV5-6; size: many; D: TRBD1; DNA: TGTGCCAGCAGCTTGAGACAGGGGCCCTCCTACGAGCAGTACTTC; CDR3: CASSLRQGPSYEQYF
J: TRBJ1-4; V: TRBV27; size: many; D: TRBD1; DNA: TGTGCCAGCGGCCCGACAGGGTCTAATGAAAAACTGTTTTTT; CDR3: CASGPTGSNEKLFF
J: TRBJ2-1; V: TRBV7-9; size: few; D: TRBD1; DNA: TGTGCCAGCAGCTCCGGGACAGGACTTAATGAGCAGTTCTTC; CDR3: CASSSGTGLNEQFF
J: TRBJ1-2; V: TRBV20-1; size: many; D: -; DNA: TGCAGTGTGCCCTCTCGCCCCGGATCACCAAACTATGGCTACACCTTC; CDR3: CSVPSRPGSPNYGYTF
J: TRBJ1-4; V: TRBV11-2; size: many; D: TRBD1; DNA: TGTGCCAGCAGCTTGGGACAGCTTGCAACTAATGAAAAACTGTTTTTT; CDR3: CASSLGQLATNEKLFF
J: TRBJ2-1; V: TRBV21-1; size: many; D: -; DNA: TGTGCCAGCAGCAACAGGGGACTAGCGGGCCTCTCCTACAATGAGCAGTTCTTC; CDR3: CASSNRGLAGLSYNEQFF